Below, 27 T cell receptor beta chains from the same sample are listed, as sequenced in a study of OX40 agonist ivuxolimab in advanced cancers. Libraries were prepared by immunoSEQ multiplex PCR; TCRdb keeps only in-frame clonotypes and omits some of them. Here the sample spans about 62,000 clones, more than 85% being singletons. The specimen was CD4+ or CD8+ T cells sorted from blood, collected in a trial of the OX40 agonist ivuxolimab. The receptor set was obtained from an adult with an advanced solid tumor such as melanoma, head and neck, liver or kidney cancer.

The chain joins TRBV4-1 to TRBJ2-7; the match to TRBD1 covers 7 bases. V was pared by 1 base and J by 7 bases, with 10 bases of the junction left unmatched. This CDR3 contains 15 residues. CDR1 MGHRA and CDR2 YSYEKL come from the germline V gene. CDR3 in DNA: TGCGCCAGCAGCCAAGGGGGCAGGGGGATCAATGAGCAGTACTTC. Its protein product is CASSQGGRGINEQYF.

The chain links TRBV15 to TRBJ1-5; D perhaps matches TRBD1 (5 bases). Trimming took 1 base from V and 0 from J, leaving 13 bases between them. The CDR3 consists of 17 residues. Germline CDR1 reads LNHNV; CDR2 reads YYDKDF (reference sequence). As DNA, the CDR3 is TGTGCCACCAGCAGAGTCCCCGACAGCGATAGCAATCAGCCCCAGCATTTT. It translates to CATSRVPDSDSNQPQHF.

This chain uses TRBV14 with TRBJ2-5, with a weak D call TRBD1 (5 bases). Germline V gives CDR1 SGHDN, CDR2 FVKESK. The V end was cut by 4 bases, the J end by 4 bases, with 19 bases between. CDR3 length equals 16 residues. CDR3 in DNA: TGTGCCAGCAGCCCCTCAGGGCTATGGTTACTAGAGACCCAGTACTTC. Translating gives CASSPSGLWLLETQYF.

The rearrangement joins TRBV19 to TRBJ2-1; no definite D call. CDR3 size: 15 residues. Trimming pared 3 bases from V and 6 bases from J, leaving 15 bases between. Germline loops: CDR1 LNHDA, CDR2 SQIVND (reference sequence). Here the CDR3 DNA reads TGTGCCAGTAGTATTCGTCCGGTTGGGGTCAATGAGCAGTTCTTC. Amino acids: CASSIRPVGVNEQFF.

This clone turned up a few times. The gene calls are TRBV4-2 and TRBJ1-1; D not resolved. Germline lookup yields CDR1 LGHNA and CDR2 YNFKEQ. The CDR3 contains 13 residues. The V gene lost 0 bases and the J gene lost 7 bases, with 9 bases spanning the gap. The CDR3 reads CASSQELTGEAFF. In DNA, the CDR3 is TGTGCCAGCAGCCAAGAATTGACTGGTGAAGCTTTCTTT.

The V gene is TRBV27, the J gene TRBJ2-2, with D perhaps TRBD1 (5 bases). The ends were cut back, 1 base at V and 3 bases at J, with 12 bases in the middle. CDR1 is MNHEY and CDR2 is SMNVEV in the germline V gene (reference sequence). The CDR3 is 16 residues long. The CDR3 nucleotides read TGTGCCAGCAGTTTATTTCAGACAGTAGACACCGGGGAGCTGTTTTTT. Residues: CASSLFQTVDTGELFF.

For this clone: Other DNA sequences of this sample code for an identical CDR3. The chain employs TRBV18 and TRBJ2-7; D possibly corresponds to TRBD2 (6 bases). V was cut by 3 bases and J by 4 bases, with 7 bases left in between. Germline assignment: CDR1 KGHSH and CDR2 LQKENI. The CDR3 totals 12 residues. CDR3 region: CASSPGGYEQYF. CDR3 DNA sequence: TGTGCCAGCTCACCGGGGGGATACGAGCAGTACTTC.

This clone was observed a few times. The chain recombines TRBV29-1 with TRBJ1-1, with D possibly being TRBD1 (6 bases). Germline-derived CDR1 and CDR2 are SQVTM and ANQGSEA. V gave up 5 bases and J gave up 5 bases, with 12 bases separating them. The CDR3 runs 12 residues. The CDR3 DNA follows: TGCAGCGTTTGCAGGGGAGGGACTGAAGCTTTCTTT. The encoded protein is CSVCRGGTEAFF.

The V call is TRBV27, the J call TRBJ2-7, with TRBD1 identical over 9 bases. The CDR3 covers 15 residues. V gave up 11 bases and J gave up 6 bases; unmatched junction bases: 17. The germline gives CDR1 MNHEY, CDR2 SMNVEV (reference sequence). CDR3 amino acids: CAAKPIGTGRSEQYF. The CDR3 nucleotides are TGTGCCGCAAAGCCAATAGGGACAGGGAGGAGCGAGCAGTACTTC.

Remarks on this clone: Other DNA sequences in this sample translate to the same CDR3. CDR3 sequence (DNA): TGTGCCAGTAGTATCGGGGGCTACTCCTACGAGCAGTACTTC. Its translation is CASSIGGYSYEQYF. V is TRBV19 and J is TRBJ2-7; the D gene could be TRBD1 or TRBD2 (6 bases each). The V end was cut by 3 bases, the J end by 0 bases, with 9 bases between. The CDR3 runs 14 residues. Germline V CDR1 and CDR2: LNHDA, SQIVND (reference sequence).

CDR3 in amino acids: CASGKSGGREDSTQYF. Written as DNA, the CDR3 is TGTGCCAGCGGAAAATCCGGGGGGCGTGAGGATAGTACGCAGTATTTT. This rearrangement joins TRBV7-9 to TRBJ2-3; possible D gene TRBD2, 7 bases. Germline assignment: CDR1 SEHNR and CDR2 FQNEAQ (reference sequence). The V gene lost 8 bases and the J gene lost 8 bases, with 26 bases spanning the gap. The CDR3 consists of 16 residues.

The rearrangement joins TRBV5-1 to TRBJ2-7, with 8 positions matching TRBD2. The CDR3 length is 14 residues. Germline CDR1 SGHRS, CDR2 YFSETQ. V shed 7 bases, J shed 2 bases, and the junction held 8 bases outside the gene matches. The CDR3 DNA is TGCGCCAGCGCGCCTAGCGGGCCCCCCTACGAGCAGTACTTC. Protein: CASAPSGPPYEQYF.

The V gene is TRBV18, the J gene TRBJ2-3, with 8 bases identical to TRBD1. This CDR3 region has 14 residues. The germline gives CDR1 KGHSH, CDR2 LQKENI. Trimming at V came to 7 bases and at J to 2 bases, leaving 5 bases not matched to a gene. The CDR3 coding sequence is TGTGCCAGCTTCCGGACAGGGTACACAGATACGCAGTATTTT. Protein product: CASFRTGYTDTQYF.

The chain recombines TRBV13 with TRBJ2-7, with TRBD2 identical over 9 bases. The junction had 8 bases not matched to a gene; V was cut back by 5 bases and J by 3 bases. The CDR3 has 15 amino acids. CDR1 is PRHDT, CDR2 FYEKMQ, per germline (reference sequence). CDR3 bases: TGTGCCAGCAGCCTACTCCTAGCGGGGATCTACGAGCAGTACTTC. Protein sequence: CASSLLLAGIYEQYF. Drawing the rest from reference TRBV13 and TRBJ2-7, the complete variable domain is AAGVIQSPRHLIKEKRETATLKCYPIPRHDTVYWYQQGPGQDPQFLISFYEKMQSDKGSIPDRFSAQQFSDYHSELNMSSLELGDSALYFCASSLLLAGIYEQYFGPGTRLTVT.

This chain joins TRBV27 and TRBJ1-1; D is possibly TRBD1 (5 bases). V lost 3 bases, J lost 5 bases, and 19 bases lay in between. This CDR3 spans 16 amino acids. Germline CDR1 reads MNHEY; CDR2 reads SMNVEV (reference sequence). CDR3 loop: CASSFGGAFSRTEAFF. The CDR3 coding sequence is TGTGCCAGCAGTTTTGGAGGGGCGTTTAGTCGGACTGAAGCTTTCTTT.

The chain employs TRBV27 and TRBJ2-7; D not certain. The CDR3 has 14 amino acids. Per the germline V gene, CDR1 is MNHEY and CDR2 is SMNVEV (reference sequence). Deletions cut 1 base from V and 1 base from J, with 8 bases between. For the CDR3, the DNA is TGTGCCAGCAGTTTATTGGCTAGATCCTACGAGCAGTACTTC. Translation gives CASSLLARSYEQYF.

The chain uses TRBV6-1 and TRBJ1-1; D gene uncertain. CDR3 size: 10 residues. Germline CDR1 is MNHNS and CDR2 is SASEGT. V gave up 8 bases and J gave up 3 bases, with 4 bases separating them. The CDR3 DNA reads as TGTGCCAGCCGAGACACTGAAGCTTTCTTT. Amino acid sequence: CASRDTEAFF.

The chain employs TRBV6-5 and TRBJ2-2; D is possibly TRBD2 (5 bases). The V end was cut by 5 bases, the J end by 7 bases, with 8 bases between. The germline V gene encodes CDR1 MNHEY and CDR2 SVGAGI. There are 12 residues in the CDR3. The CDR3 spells CASSEAVGELFF. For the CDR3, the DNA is TGTGCCAGCAGTGAAGCGGTCGGGGAGCTGTTTTTT.

The CDR3, as DNA: TGTGCCAGCAGTTTACTCGGGGGGGCCTCAACCGGGGAGCTGTTTTTT. Residues: CASSLLGGASTGELFF. The V call is TRBV27, the J call TRBJ2-2, with 8 positions matching TRBD2. The V gene end was trimmed by 2 bases and the J gene end by 5 bases; junction bases not matched to a gene: 7. The CDR3 length is 16 residues. Per germline, CDR1 MNHEY and CDR2 SMNVEV (reference sequence).

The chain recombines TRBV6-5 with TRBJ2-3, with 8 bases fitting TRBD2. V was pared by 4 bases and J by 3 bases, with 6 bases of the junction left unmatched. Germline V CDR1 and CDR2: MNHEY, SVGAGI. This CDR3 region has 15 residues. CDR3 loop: CASSSVGGRTDTQYF. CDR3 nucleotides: TGTGCCAGCAGTTCAGTGGGCGGGAGGACAGATACGCAGTATTTT.

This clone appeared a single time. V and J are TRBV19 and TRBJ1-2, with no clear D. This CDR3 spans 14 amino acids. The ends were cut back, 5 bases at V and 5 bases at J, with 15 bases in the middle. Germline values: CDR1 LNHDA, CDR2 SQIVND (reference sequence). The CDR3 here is CASSPSDGEYGYTF. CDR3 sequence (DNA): TGTGCCAGTAGTCCCTCGGACGGAGAATATGGCTACACCTTC. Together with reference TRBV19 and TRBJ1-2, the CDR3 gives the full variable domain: DGGITQSPKYLFRKEGQNVTLSCEQNLNHDAMYWYRQDPGQGLRLIYYSQIVNDFQKGDIAEGYSVSREKKESFPLTVTSAQKNPTAFYLCASSPSDGEYGYTFGSGTRLTVV.

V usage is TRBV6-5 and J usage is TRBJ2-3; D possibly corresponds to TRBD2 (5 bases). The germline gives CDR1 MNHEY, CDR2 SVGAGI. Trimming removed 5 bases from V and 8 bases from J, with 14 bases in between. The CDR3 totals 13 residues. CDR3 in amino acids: CASSGPGIVTQYF. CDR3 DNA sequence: TGTGCCAGCAGTGGTCCGGGAATTGTTACGCAGTATTTT.

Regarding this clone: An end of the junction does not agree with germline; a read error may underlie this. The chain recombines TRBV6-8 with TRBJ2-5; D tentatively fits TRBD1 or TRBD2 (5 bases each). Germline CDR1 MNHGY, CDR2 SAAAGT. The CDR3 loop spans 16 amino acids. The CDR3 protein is CASPSGGTAIQGTQYF. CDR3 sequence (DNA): TGTGCCAGCCCCTCGGGTGGGACCGCTATTCAAGGGACCCAGTACTTC.

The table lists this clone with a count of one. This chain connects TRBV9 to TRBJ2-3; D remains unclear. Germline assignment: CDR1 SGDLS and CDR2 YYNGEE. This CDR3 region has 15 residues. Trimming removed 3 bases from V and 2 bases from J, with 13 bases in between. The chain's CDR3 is CASSADGVLTDTQYF. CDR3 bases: TGTGCCAGCAGCGCAGATGGGGTTCTCACAGATACGCAGTATTTT.

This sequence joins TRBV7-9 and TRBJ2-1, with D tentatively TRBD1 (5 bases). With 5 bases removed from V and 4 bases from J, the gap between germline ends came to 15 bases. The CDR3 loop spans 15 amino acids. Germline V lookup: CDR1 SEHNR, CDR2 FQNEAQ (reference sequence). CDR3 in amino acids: CASSQDTSEYNEQFF. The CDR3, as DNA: TGTGCCAGCAGCCAGGACACCAGCGAGTACAATGAGCAGTTCTTC.

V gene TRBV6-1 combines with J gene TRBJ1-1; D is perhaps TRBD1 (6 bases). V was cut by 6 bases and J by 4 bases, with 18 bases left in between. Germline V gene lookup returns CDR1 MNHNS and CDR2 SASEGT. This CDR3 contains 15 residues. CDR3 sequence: CASSLSRGGGTEAFF. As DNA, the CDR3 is TGTGCCAGCAGCCTAAGCAGGGGAGGCGGCACTGAAGCTTTCTTT.

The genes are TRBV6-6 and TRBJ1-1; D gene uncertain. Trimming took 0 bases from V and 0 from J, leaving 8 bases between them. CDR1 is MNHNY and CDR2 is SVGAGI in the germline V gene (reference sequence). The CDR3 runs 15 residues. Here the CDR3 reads CASSYSLTLNTEAFF. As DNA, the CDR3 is TGTGCCAGCAGTTACTCTCTCACGTTGAACACTGAAGCTTTCTTT.